Listed below are T cell receptor beta chains from one sample, sequenced in a study of CD8+ T cells in alopecia areata. Here immunoSEQ multiplex PCR was the method, and the copy in TCRdb shows in-frame clones only, minus some. This table has about 200,000 clones, 50% to 60% appearing once. The sample here was CD4+ T cells sorted from blood, taken at week 4, from a patient treated with tofacitinib. Receptor source: a human donor with alopecia areata. The CDR3 runs from the conserved cysteine through the conserved F or W. A D gene is named only where the DNA matches it firmly. Part of the rows lack a size; the others show once, few, many or a class for expanded clones.

D,size,V,J,DNA,CDR3
-,once,TRBV29-1,TRBJ1-1,TGCAGCGTTGCCCAGGGGAACACTGAAGCTTTCTTT,CSVAQGNTEAFF
-,-,TRBV30,TRBJ2-3,TGTGCCTGGAGCGCTAGGGGGGCAGATACGCAGTATTTT,CAWSARGADTQYF
-,-,TRBV14,TRBJ2-5,TGTGCCAGCAGCCGACTTGGCGGAGAGACCCAGTACTTC,CASSRLGGETQYF
-,-,TRBV4-2,TRBJ2-5,TGTGCCAGCAGCCAAGATTGGGGGCAAGAGACCCAGTACTTC,CASSQDWGQETQYF
-,-,TRBV4-2,TRBJ1-2,TGTGCCAGCAGCCAAGATGGAAGGGCTGGTGGCTACACCTTC,CASSQDGRAGGYTF
-,-,TRBV30,TRBJ2-2,TGTGCCTGGAGGGATACCGGGGAGCTGTTTTTT,CAWRDTGELFF
-,-,TRBV29-1,TRBJ2-3,TGCAGCGTTGAGGAGGGTGCAGATACGCAGTATTTT,CSVEEGADTQYF
TRBD1,-,TRBV2,TRBJ1-1,TGTGCCAGCAGGGACGACAGGGACGGAACTGAAGCTTTCTTT,CASRDDRDGTEAFF
TRBD1,-,TRBV2,TRBJ1-2,TGTGCCAGCAGAGAACAGGGGGAGGAGGGCTACACCTTC,CASREQGEEGYTF
-,-,TRBV15,TRBJ2-7,TGTGCCACCAGCAGGGAACTAGGCGAGCAGTACTTC,CATSRELGEQYF
-,-,TRBV30,TRBJ1-6,TGTGCCTGGAGCCGCCCGGGGGGGACCTATAATTCACCCCTCCACTTT,CAWSRPGGTYNSPLHF
-,few,TRBV27,TRBJ1-2,TGTGCCAGCAGCGTGGGGGGATACCCATATGGCTACACCTTC,CASSVGGYPYGYTF
TRBD1,-,TRBV2,TRBJ1-1,TGTGCCAGCAGTGGGCAGGGGGGGAACACTGAAGCTTTCTTT,CASSGQGGNTEAFF
-,-,TRBV7-9,TRBJ1-2,TGTGCCAGCAGCTTAGTGCGACAGGCTGAGTATGGCTACACCTTC,CASSLVRQAEYGYTF
-,-,TRBV30,TRBJ1-3,TGTGCCTGGAGTACCGGAGGTGGAAACACCATATATTTT,CAWSTGGGNTIYF
TRBD2,-,TRBV7-2,TRBJ2-2,TGTGCCAGCAGCTCCTCGAGCGGGGGTGGTACCGGGGAGCTGTTTTTT,CASSSSSGGGTGELFF
-,few,TRBV7-9,TRBJ2-3,TGTGCCAGCAGCCCGGAAGGCGATACGCAGTATTTT,CASSPEGDTQYF
TRBD2,-,TRBV5-1,TRBJ2-7,TGCGCCAGCAGCTTGGGTTTAGCGGGAGTACCCTACGAGCAGTACTTC,CASSLGLAGVPYEQYF
TRBD2,few,TRBV7-2,TRBJ2-3,TGTGCCAGCCGGCGGGGGGGGCCCGCAGATACGCAGTATTTT,CASRRGGPADTQYF
TRBD2,few,TRBV2,TRBJ2-1,TGTGCCAGCATAGGACTAGCGGGGGCTCATGAGCAGTTCTTC,CASIGLAGAHEQFF
-,-,TRBV2,TRBJ2-5,TGTGCCAGCAGTGAAGGGGTCGAGACCCAGTACTTC,CASSEGVETQYF
-,-,TRBV28,TRBJ1-5,TGTGCCAGCAGTTCGAATAACAGGGTTAGCAATCAGCCCCAGCATTTT,CASSSNNRVSNQPQHF
TRBD1,-,TRBV30,TRBJ1-2,TGTGCCTGGCGACAGGGTGCGAGAGATGGCTACACCTTC,CAWRQGARDGYTF
-,-,TRBV7-2,TRBJ2-5,TGTGCCAGCAGCCCCCGGCTGAGCCTCCAAGAGACCCAGTACTTC,CASSPRLSLQETQYF
-,-,TRBV6-6,TRBJ2-5,TGTGCCAGCAGTTACTCAGAGGAGACCCAGTACTTC,CASSYSEETQYF
-,-,TRBV30,TRBJ1-1,TGTGCCTGGAGTGTATCAGAAGCAGCTTTCTTT,CAWSVSEAAFF
-,once,TRBV6-5,TRBJ1-1,TGTGCCAGCCGGGACTTTACGGACACTGAAGCTTTCTTT,CASRDFTDTEAFF
TRBD1,few,TRBV9,TRBJ1-2,TGTGCCAGCAGCGTAGGACAACAGGGACAGGGACGTGACTATGGCTACACCTTC,CASSVGQQGQGRDYGYTF
-,many,TRBV2,TRBJ2-3,TGTGCCAGCAGTGAGCACCAAAGGTTCCCCGGGGGCACAGATACGCAGTATTTT,CASSEHQRFPGGTDTQYF
-,-,TRBV6-1,TRBJ2-5,TGTGCCAGCAGGACAAGGGAGACCCAGTACTTC,CASRTRETQYF
-,-,TRBV29-1,TRBJ2-7,TGCAGCGTGCCCTCTTCGGCGCGTAACGAGCAGTACTTC,CSVPSSARNEQYF
-,-,TRBV9,TRBJ1-2,TGTGCCAGCAGCCCCTTGGATTCAGTTACCAACTATGGCTACACCTTC,CASSPLDSVTNYGYTF
-,-,TRBV5-1,TRBJ2-5,TGCGCCAGCAGCTTGAGCGGTGGTGATGGGGAGACCCAGTACTTC,CASSLSGGDGETQYF
-,-,TRBV30,TRBJ1-1,TGTGCCTGGAGGGGGGAATATAGGGGTGAAGCTTTCTTT,CAWRGEYRGEAFF
TRBD1,-,TRBV4-2,TRBJ2-1,TGTGCCAGCAGTTACCGGGACAGGGGAACGGATGAGCAGTTCTTC,CASSYRDRGTDEQFF
TRBD1,once,TRBV18,TRBJ2-5,TGTGCCAGCTCACTACAGGGGCAAGAGACCCAGTACTTC,CASSLQGQETQYF
-,-,TRBV2,TRBJ1-5,TGTGCCAGCGGGTTAAATCAGCCCCAGCATTTT,CASGLNQPQHF
-,-,TRBV5-1,TRBJ1-1,TGCGCCAGCAGGAGGCAGAACACTGAAGCTTTCTTT,CASRRQNTEAFF
-,-,TRBV2,TRBJ2-7,TGTGCCAGCAGCGAGGGACTCTCCGTCGAGGAGCAGTACTTC,CASSEGLSVEEQYF
-,once,TRBV28,TRBJ1-2,TGTGCCAGCAGTTTACAGGGCTATGGCTACACCTTC,CASSLQGYGYTF
-,-,TRBV30,TRBJ2-3,TGTGCCTCCACACCAGGGAGAAGAGATACGCAGTATTTT,CASTPGRRDTQYF
-,-,TRBV7-2,TRBJ2-1,TGTGCCAGCAGCTTAGTGGCAGCCATCTACAATGAGCAGTTCTTC,CASSLVAAIYNEQFF
-,-,TRBV6-1,TRBJ2-4,TGTGCCAGCAGCGTTGACAGGTCGGACATTCAGTACTTC,CASSVDRSDIQYF
TRBD2,-,TRBV11-2,TRBJ2-3,TGTGCCAGCAGCCTCGGACTAGCGGGGAGCACAGATACGCAGTATTTT,CASSLGLAGSTDTQYF
-,-,TRBV6-5,TRBJ2-1,TGTGCCAGCAGTTTCAGGGGTGGGGAGCAGTTCTTC,CASSFRGGEQFF
TRBD1,-,TRBV5-1,TRBJ2-5,TGCGCCAGCAGCTCCGATGGACAGGGATTAGAGACCCAGTACTTC,CASSSDGQGLETQYF
-,-,TRBV7-9,TRBJ2-7,TGTGCCAGCAGCTTAGGCCGACAGGGAGGCTACGAGCAGTACTTC,CASSLGRQGGYEQYF
-,-,TRBV2,TRBJ1-2,TGTGCCAGCAGTGCCGGTCTAGAGTATGGGTACACCTTC,CASSAGLEYGYTF
-,-,TRBV30,TRBJ2-2,TGTGCCTGGAGTCAACAGGGGGGGACCGGGGAGCTGTTTTTT,CAWSQQGGTGELFF
TRBD1,-,TRBV7-2,TRBJ2-2,TGTGCCAGCAGCAGACAGGGGAAAGCCGGGGAGCTGTTTTTT,CASSRQGKAGELFF
-,-,TRBV19,TRBJ1-1,TGTGCCAGTAGTATGGGGCAGGGTCGAACTGAAGCTTTCTTT,CASSMGQGRTEAFF
-,once,TRBV30,TRBJ2-6,TGTGCCTGGGGGGAGTCTGGGGCCAACGTCCTGACTTTC,CAWGESGANVLTF
-,-,TRBV30,TRBJ2-5,TGTGCCTGGAGTGTCCATTCGGAGACCCAGTACTTC,CAWSVHSETQYF
-,-,TRBV29-1,TRBJ1-1,TGCAGCGCCCCGGGACCTAGTAACACTGAAGCTTTCTTT,CSAPGPSNTEAFF
TRBD2,-,TRBV4-2,TRBJ2-7,TGTGCCAGCAGCCTAATCGATAGCGGGAGCTCCTACGAGCAGTACTTC,CASSLIDSGSSYEQYF
-,-,TRBV7-2,TRBJ1-2,TGTGCCAGCAGCAGAGGCGGCGGTCACTATGGCTACACCTTC,CASSRGGGHYGYTF
-,few,TRBV29-1,TRBJ1-2,TGCAGCGTTGATGCTGGTGACAATTTCTATGGCTACACCTTC,CSVDAGDNFYGYTF
-,few,TRBV15,TRBJ2-4,TGTGCCACCAGCAGAGAAGGTCTGGGTGGGGCCAAAAACATTCAGTACTTC,CATSREGLGGAKNIQYF
-,-,TRBV11-2,TRBJ1-5,TGTGCCAGCAGCTTAAATTCCGGCAATCAGCCCCAGCATTTT,CASSLNSGNQPQHF
-,few,TRBV25-1,TRBJ2-5,TGTGCCAGCAGTGAACAAGAGACCCAGTACTTC,CASSEQETQYF